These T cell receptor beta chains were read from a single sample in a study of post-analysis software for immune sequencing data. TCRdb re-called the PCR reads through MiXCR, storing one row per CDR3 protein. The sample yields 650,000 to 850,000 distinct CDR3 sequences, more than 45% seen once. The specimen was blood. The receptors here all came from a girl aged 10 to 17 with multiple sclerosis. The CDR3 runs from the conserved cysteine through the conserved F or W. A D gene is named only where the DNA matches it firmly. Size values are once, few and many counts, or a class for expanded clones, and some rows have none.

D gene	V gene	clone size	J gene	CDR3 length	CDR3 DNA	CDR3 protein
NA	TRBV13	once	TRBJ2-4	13	TGTGCCAGCAGCTTACAGCGGAAAAACATTCAGTACTTC	CASSLQRKNIQYF
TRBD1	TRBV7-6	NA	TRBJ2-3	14	TGTGTCAGCACAGGGGGACTTAGCACAGATACGCAGTATTTT	CVSTGGLSTDTQYF
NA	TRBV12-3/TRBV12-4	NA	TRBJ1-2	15	TGTGCCAGCAGTCCACAAGGGACCCCTAACTATAGCTACACCTTC	CASSPQGTPNYSYTF
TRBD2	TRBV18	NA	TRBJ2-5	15	TGTGCCAGCTCACCGAGACTAGCGGACAGGGAGACCCAGTACTTC	CASSPRLADRETQYF
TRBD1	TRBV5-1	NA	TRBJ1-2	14	TGCGCCAGCAGCTTTGGACAGGGTGGCTATGGCTACACCTTC	CASSFGQGGYGYTF
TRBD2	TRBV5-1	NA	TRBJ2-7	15	TGCGCCAGCAGCTTACTAGCGGGAGGAGCCTACGAGCAGTACTTC	CASSLLAGGAYEQYF
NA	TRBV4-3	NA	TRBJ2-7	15	TGCGCCAGCAGCCACCGACAGGGACTACTCTACGAGCAGTACTTC	CASSHRQGLLYEQYF
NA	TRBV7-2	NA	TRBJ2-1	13	TGTGCCAGCAGCTTAATTGGGGACAATGAGCAGTTCTTC	CASSLIGDNEQFF
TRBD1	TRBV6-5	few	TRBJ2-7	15	TGTGCCAGCAGCCCCACAGGGGTCCGCTCCTACGAGCAGTACTTC	CASSPTGVRSYEQYF
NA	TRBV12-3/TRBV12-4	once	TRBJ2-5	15	TGTGCCAGCAGTCCCCTGGCGGGACGGTGCGAGACCCAGTACTTC	CASSPLAGRCETQYF
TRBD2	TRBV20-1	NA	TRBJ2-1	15	TGCAGTGCTTCCCGTACTAGCGGAGAGATCAATGAGCAGTTCTTC	CSASRTSGEINEQFF
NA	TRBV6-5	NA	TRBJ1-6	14	TGTGCCAGCAGTTACTCGGCAGTCCATTCACCCCTCCACTTT	CASSYSAVHSPLHF
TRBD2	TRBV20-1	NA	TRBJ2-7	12	TGCAGTGCTAGACTAGCGGCGTTCGAGCAGTACTTC	CSARLAAFEQYF
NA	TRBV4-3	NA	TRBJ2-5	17	TGCGCCAGCAGCCAAGGGGTTGTTAGCGGATTCCAAGAGACCCAGTACTTC	CASSQGVVSGFQETQYF
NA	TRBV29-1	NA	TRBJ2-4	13	TGCAGCGTTGACGCTCACCTCAAAAACATTCAGTACTTC	CSVDAHLKNIQYF
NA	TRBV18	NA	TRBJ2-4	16	TGTGCCAGCTCACCTAGCGGCAGGCTAGCCAAAAACATTCAGTACTTC	CASSPSGRLAKNIQYF
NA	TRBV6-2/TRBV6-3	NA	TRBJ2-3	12	TGTGCCAGCAGTCAAACAGCCGATACGCAGTATTTT	CASSQTADTQYF
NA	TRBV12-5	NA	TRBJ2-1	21	TGTGCTAGTGGTAGTGTCCCAGGGGTCCTTCCCCGGGACCTTTCCTACAATGAGCAGTTCTTC	CASGSVPGVLPRDLSYNEQFF
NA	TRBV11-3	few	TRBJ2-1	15	TGTGCCAGCAGCCCCGTTGGGACCTACTACAATGAGCAGTTCTTC	CASSPVGTYYNEQFF
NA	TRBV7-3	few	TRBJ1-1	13	TGTGCCAGCAGTCCCAATCGGGGCACTGAAGCTTTCTTT	CASSPNRGTEAFF
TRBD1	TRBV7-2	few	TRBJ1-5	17	TGTGCCAGCAGCTGGGGGACAGGACCTGATAGCAATCAGCCCCAGCATTTT	CASSWGTGPDSNQPQHF
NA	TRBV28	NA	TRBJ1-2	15	TGTGCCAGCAGTTTACTCCCAGGGGAGTTCGGTGGCTACACCTTC	CASSLLPGEFGGYTF
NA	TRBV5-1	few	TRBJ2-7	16	TGCGCCAGCAGCCCTGGGGCACAAGAGAGCTCCTACGAGCAGTACTTC	CASSPGAQESSYEQYF
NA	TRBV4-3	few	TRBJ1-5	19	TGCGCCAGCAGCCAACCTCGAGCGGAGTACGCTTATAGCAATCAGCCCCAGCATTTT	CASSQPRAEYAYSNQPQHF
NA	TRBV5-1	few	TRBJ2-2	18	TGCGCCAGCAGCCCGGACGGACCCTTACCTTTCAACACCGGGGAGCTGTTTTTT	CASSPDGPLPFNTGELFF
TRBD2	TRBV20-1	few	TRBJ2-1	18	TGCAGTGCTAGAAGGCTGTCTAGCGGGAGGTATTCGGGCGGTGAGCAGTTCTTC	CSARRLSSGRYSGGEQFF
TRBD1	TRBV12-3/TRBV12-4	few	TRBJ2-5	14	TGTGCCAGCAGTCCCGGGACAGGCCCGGGGGAGCAGTACTTC	CASSPGTGPGEQYF
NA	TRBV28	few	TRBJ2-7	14	TGTGCCAGCAACCAAGGACTCAAGTTTTACGAGCAGTACTTC	CASNQGLKFYEQYF
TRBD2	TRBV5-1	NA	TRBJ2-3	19	TGCGCCAGCAGCTCTCCCCCTACGTTACTAGCGGGGCCAGCAGATACGCAGTATTTT	CASSSPPTLLAGPADTQYF
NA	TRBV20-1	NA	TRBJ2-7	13	TGCAGTGCTAGAGGTGACCCTTTCTACGAGCAGTACTTC	CSARGDPFYEQYF
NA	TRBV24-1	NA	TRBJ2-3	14	TGTGCCACCAGTGATCTGGCGCTGACAGATACGCAGTATTTT	CATSDLALTDTQYF
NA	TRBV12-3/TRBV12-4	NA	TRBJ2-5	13	TGTGCCAGCAGTTTACGTCGGCCCGAGACCCAGTACTTC	CASSLRRPETQYF
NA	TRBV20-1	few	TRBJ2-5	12	TGCAGTGCTTCACCCTACCAAGAGACCCAGTACTTC	CSASPYQETQYF
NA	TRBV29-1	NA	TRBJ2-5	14	TGCAGCGCCGAGACTCAGGGAGGACCAGAGACCCAGTACTTC	CSAETQGGPETQYF
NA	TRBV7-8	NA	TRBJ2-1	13	TGTGCCAGCAGGCAGGCCAGGAATCATGAGCAGTTCTTC	CASRQARNHEQFF
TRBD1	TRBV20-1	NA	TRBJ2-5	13	TGCAGTGCCCCCCGGGACAGGGCGGAGACCCAGTACTTC	CSAPRDRAETQYF
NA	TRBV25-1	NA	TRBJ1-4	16	TGTGCCAGCAGTGATAGCCGGGGGGCCTTTAATGAAAAACTGTTTTTT	CASSDSRGAFNEKLFF
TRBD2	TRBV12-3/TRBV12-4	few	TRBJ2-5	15	TGTGCCAGCAGCGGACTAGCTGGCGCACAAGAGACCCAGTACTTC	CASSGLAGAQETQYF
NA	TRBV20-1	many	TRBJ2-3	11	TGCAGTGCAGATTTAGCCGATACGCAGTATTTT	CSADLADTQYF
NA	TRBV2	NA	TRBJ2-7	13	TGTGCCAGCAGATCGGTCGGATCCTACGAGCAGTACTTC	CASRSVGSYEQYF
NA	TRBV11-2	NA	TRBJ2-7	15	TGTGCCAGCAGCGCCCGGGGCAGTGTCTCCTACGAGCAGTACTTC	CASSARGSVSYEQYF
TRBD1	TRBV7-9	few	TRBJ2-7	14	TGTGCCAGCAGCTCGACAGGGGGCTACAACGAGCAGTACTTC	CASSSTGGYNEQYF
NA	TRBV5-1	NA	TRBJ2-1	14	TGCGCCAGCAGCGGCGGGACAGAGGTTCATGAGCAGTTCTTC	CASSGGTEVHEQFF
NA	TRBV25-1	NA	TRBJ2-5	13	TGTGCCAGCAGTCCGTTCAGAGGGCCTGAGCAGTACTTC	CASSPFRGPEQYF
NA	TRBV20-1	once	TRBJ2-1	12	TGCAGTGCTAGTGGGTCTAACAATGAGCAGTTCTTC	CSASGSNNEQFF
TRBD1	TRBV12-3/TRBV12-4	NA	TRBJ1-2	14	TGTGCCAGCAGTTTACAGGGGGCAAGGGTTGGCTACACCTTC	CASSLQGARVGYTF
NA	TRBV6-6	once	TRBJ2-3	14	TGTGCCAGCAGCCCCACCTCGCTTGGCGATACGCAGTATTTT	CASSPTSLGDTQYF
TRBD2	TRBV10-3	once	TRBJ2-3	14	TGTGCCATCAGTCTTACTAGCGGAGGGGATACGCAGTATTTT	CAISLTSGGDTQYF
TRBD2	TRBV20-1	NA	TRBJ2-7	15	TGCAGTGCTAGAGATCTAGTAGCGGGAGTTTACGAGCAGTACTTC	CSARDLVAGVYEQYF
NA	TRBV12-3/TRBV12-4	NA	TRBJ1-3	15	TGTGCCAGCAGTTTCGGATCGGGGCCGCGGAACACCATATATTTT	CASSFGSGPRNTIYF